The clone carrying this T cell receptor (beta chain) was counted once. Its antigen remains unknown. Time point indicated: week 11, during vaccination. Every vaccine dose comprised 300 ug of mutant IDH1 20-mer peptide plus topical imiquimod. Repertoires were generated with immunoSEQ multiplex PCR, while TCRdb's copy carries only in-frame clones and drops some. The sample lists about 67,000 clones, approximately 91% occurring once. Trimming left V 6 bases short and J 5 bases short, with 19 bases between. Per germline, CDR1 MDHEN and CDR2 SYDVKM. The CDR3 is made up of 16 amino acids. The data derive from a study of a mutant IDH1 vaccine in newly diagnosed glioma. Study observations and caveats: The vaccine induced immune responses, and these occurred in around 93% of patients.

V and J are TRBV28 and TRBJ1-4; D is unresolved. This receptor was taken from a man aged 35-49 years with glioma. Source: PBMCs, taken from a glioma patient whose treatment included an IDH1 peptide vaccine. In DNA form, the CDR3 reads TGTGCCAGCAGGAAAAACGGACCGCTTGTGAATGAAAAACTGTTTTTT. This sequence encodes CASRKNGPLVNEKLFF.